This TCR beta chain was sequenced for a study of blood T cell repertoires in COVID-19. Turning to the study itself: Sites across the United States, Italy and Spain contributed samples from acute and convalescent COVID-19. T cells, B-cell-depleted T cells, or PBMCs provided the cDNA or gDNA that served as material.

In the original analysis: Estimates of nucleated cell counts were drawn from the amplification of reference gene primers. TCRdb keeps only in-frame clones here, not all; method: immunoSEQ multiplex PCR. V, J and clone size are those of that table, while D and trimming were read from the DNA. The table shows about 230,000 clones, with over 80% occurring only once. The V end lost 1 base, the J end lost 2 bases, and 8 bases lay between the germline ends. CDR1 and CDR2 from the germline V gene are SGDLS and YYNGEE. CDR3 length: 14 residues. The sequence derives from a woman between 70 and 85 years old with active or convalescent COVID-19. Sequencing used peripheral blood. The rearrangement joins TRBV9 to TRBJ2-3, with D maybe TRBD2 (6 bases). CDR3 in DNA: TGTGCCAGCAGCGTACAACTAGCCACAGATACGCAGTATTTT. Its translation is CASSVQLATDTQYF.